This T cell receptor beta chain is from a study of T-cell reconstitution after alpha-beta-depleted transplantation in children. The study's findings and limits: A year had passed since transplant, and T-cell counts and diversity by then came mostly from newly produced T cells. Reportedly, roughly two months post-transplant, alpha-beta T cells arose from several hundred expanded graft clones. Where some patients showed high TCRbeta diversity at day 60, it came from recipient T cells and thymic progenitors that had survived.

In this sample, this clonotype turned up a few times. No antigen is known for it. The CDR3 has 12 residues. V lost 2 bases, J lost 8 bases, and 0 bases stayed unmatched. Germline values: CDR1 MNHEY, CDR2 SVGAGI. Unique molecular identifiers were built into the TCRbeta library. MiXCR was run by TCRdb on the PCR reads, yielding one entry per CDR3 protein. Among fewer than 550,000 distinct CDR3 sequences listed, approximately 10% were seen once. This receptor was identified in a female patient between 2 and 15 years old who had a stem cell transplant for aplastic anemia, so the T cells may come from the graft donor. The chain joins TRBV6-5 to TRBJ1-2; 9 bases are shared with TRBD1. The sample in question was PBMCs, mostly from graft donor cells, obtained 180 days after TCRalphabeta/CD19-depleted stem cell transplant. CDR3 DNA: TGTGCCAGCAGTTACGGGACAGGGGGCTACACCTTC. It yields the protein CASSYGTGGYTF.